The table lists the clone carrying this TCR beta chain with a count of one. The antigen remains undetermined. Here immunoSEQ multiplex PCR was the method, and the copy in TCRdb shows in-frame clones only, minus some. The repertoire holds some 1,900,000 clones, about 95% seen once, with 0.95% to 1.5% in the top ten. Selected positively for CCR7 and CD45RO-negative, naive CD8 cells excluded terminally differentiated effector memory CD45RA+ cells. Adult Caucasians living in Nashville, Tennessee made up all of the donors. The data are from a study of shared clonotypes between healthy human individuals. Study-level points and caveats: Sequencing depth was expected to influence donor clonotype sharing.

V was trimmed by 3 bases and J by 2 bases, leaving 12 bases between them. The CDR3 spans 14 residues. Germline values: CDR1 SGDLS, CDR2 YYNGEE. The J gene is TRBJ2-7, the V gene TRBV9, with D perhaps being TRBD1 or TRBD2 (5 bases each). The source material was naive CD8+ T cells sorted from blood. This receptor was identified in a young man in good health. The CDR3: CASSGGRTPYEQYF. DNA for the CDR3: TGTGCCAGCAGCGGGGGACGTACCCCCTACGAGCAGTACTTC.